This TCR beta chain is from a study of beta chain features in type 1 diabetes. This clone occurred a few times. Its antigen remains unidentified. Study observations and caveats: The study left unresolved whether HLA type influences TCRB rearrangement. VDJ junctions in type 1 diabetes patients carried more deletions and fewer insertions. Researchers report that Type 1 diabetes patients had moderately but significantly shorter TCRB CDR3s across all four CD4+ subsets.

Trimming took 7 bases from V and 2 from J, leaving 15 bases between them. Germline V gene lookup returns CDR1 MDHEN and CDR2 SYDVKM. This CDR3 is built from 14 residues. In total, each donor contributed a single heparinised blood draw that averaged roughly 110 mL. Purity above 95% was achieved in all sorted populations. Expressed TCRB transcripts were sequenced after all isolated RNA was converted to cDNA. The repertoire was sequenced with immunoSEQ multiplex PCR; TCRdb's copy has only in-frame clones and lacks some. The table shows around 250,000 clones, with approximately 14% occurring only once. The TCR comes from a man aged 25 to 45 with type 1 diabetes. The genes are TRBV28 and TRBJ2-7; D uncertain. The specimen sequenced was naive CD4+ T cells from blood. CDR3 protein: CASTSGSETYEQYF. The CDR3 nucleotides are TGTGCCAGCACCTCTGGCTCCGAAACCTACGAGCAGTACTTC.